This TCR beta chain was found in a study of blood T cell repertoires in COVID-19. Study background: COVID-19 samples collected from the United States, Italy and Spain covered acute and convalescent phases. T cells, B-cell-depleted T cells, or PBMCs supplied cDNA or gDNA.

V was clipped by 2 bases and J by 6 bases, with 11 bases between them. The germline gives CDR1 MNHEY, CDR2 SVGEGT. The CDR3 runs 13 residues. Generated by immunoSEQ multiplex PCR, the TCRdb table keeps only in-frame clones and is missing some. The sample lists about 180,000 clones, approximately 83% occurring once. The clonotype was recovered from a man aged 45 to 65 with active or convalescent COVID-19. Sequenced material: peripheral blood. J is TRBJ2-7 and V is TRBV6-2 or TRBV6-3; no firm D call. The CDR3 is CASSYPHIAEQYF. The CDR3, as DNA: TGTGCCAGCAGTTACCCCCACATAGCCGAGCAGTACTTC.